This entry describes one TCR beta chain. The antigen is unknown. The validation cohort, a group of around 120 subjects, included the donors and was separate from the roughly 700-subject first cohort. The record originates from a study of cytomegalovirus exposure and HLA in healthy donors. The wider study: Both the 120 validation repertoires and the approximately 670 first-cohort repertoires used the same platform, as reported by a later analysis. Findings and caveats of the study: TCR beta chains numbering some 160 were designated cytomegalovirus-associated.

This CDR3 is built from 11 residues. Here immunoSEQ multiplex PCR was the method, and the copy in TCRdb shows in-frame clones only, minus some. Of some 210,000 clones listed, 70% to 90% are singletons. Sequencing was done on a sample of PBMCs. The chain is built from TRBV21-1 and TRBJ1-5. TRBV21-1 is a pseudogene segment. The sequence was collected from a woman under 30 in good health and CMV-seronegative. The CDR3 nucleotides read TGTGCCAGCAGCAGTACGGAGCCCCAGCATTTT. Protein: CASSSTEPQHF.